A single sample is the source of the 29 T cell receptor beta chains below, sequenced in a study of beta chain features in type 1 diabetes. The isolated RNA, all of it, was reverse transcribed, so expressed TCRB transcripts were what got sequenced. Using immunoSEQ multiplex PCR, the repertoire was profiled, and TCRdb retains in-frame clones only, with some absent. The sample lists 250,000 to 400,000 clones; less than 15% were seen once. The sequenced sample was central memory CD4+ T cells from blood. The receptors originated from a man aged 30-40 years in good health.

V and J are TRBV6-5 and TRBJ1-6; 9 bases match TRBD1. V lost 6 bases and J lost 7; bases outside the gene matches: 7. Germline values: CDR1 MNHEY, CDR2 SVGAGI. This CDR3 region has 15 residues. Here the CDR3 reads CASSRAGQGNSPLHF. In DNA, the CDR3 is TGTGCCAGCAGCAGGGCAGGACAGGGGAATTCACCCCTCCACTTT.

In this sample, this clone turned up many times. For the CDR3, the DNA is TGCGCCAGCAGCCAAGAAAGTAGGACAGGGACCTACGAGCAGTACTTC. It codes for CASSQESRTGTYEQYF. This chain uses TRBV4-1 with TRBJ2-7; 8 bases agree with TRBD1. With V trimmed by 0 bases and J by 2 bases, 6 bases remained unmatched. CDR3 length: 16 amino acids. Germline CDR1 and CDR2: MGHRA and YSYEKL.

The table lists this clone with a few counts. The chain recombines TRBV5-5 with TRBJ2-3; D may be TRBD1 or TRBD2 (6 bases each). This CDR3 is 16 amino acids long. V was pared by 2 bases and J by 4 bases, with 17 bases between. CDR1 and CDR2 from the germline V gene are SGHKS and YYEKEE (reference sequence). CDR3 amino acids: CASSFRAGDSADTQYF. The CDR3 nucleotides read TGTGCCAGCAGCTTCCGAGCAGGGGACTCGGCAGATACGCAGTATTTT.

This sequence joins TRBV6-1 and TRBJ2-5; D unresolved. This CDR3 is built from 13 residues. CDR1 MNHNS and CDR2 SASEGT come from the germline V gene. Trimming took off 0 bases at V and 4 bases at J, with 6 bases between the two ends. The CDR3 bases are TGTGCCAGCAGTGAAGCTTTCGGAGAGACCCAGTACTTC. It yields the protein CASSEAFGETQYF.

The table lists this clone with a few counts. The rearrangement joins TRBV5-1 to TRBJ2-3; 12 nucleotides match TRBD1. The germline gives CDR1 SGHRS, CDR2 YFSETQ. The CDR3 runs to 16 residues. J was trimmed by 5 bases and V by 4 bases; bases with no gene match: 8. DNA of the CDR3: TGCGCCAGCAGCCTGCAGGGACAGGGGGCAAAAGATACGCAGTATTTT. Its protein product is CASSLQGQGAKDTQYF.

The V gene is TRBV7-2, the J gene TRBJ2-7; TRBD1 might be the D (5 bases). The CDR3 loop spans 15 amino acids. Trimming took off 4 bases at V and 2 bases at J, with 15 bases between the two ends. Germline values: CDR1 SGHTA, CDR2 FQGNSA. The CDR3 DNA reads as TGTGCCAGCAGCTCTAGGGGAACGGATCCCTACGAGCAGTACTTC. Protein sequence: CASSSRGTDPYEQYF.

This clone showed up just a few times. The V and J genes are TRBV4-2 and TRBJ2-2; either TRBD1 or TRBD2 may supply D (5 bases each). The V gene lost 2 bases and the J gene lost 1 base, with 14 bases spanning the gap. Germline V gene data show CDR1 as LGHNA and CDR2 as YNFKEQ. This CDR3 is built from 17 residues. The CDR3 DNA follows: TGTGCCAGCAGCCAATTTGGGGCGGGCTGGAACACCGGGGAGCTGTTTTTT. Amino acids: CASSQFGAGWNTGELFF.

On this clone itself: The identical CDR3 is also encoded by other nucleotide sequences in the sample. The chain couples TRBV19 to TRBJ2-6; D unresolved. The germline gives CDR1 LNHDA, CDR2 SQIVND (reference sequence). Trimming stripped 5 bases from V and 0 bases from J, with 5 bases between. The CDR3 consists of 14 residues. CDR3 nucleotide sequence: TGTGCCAGTAGTCCTGGCTCTGGGGCCAACGTCCTGACTTTC. The encoded protein is CASSPGSGANVLTF.

This clone was detected many times. V and J are TRBV27 and TRBJ2-2, with TRBD2 matching 7 bases. The J segment lost 5 bases and the V segment lost 2 bases, leaving 5 bases of the junction unmatched. Looked up from germline, CDR1 is MNHEY and CDR2 is SMNVEV (reference sequence). The CDR3 contains 15 residues. In DNA, the CDR3 is TGTGCCAGCAGTTTACGAGCGGGAAGAACCGGGGAGCTGTTTTTT. It encodes CASSLRAGRTGELFF.

J is TRBJ2-3 and V is TRBV4-3; D possibly corresponds to TRBD2 (5 bases). Germline values: CDR1 LGHNA, CDR2 YSLEER. This CDR3 spans 15 amino acids. Trimming took 0 bases from V and 14 from J, leaving 21 bases between them. The CDR3 DNA sequence: TGCGCCAGCAGCCAAGATCCCCCGGGGTGGGTGCCCCGGTATTTT. Translated: CASSQDPPGWVPRYF.

A few counts support this clone. This chain joins TRBV6-5 and TRBJ2-1; 10 bases map to TRBD1. V lost 7 bases to trimming and J lost 12 bases; unmatched junction nucleotides: 6. Germline CDR1 MNHEY, CDR2 SVGAGI. This CDR3 contains 12 residues. In DNA form, the CDR3 reads TGTGCCAGCAACCGTCGGGACAGGGGGCAGTTCTTC. This codes for CASNRRDRGQFF.

This rearrangement joins TRBV2 to TRBJ2-2; a weak D match, TRBD2 (6 bases). The CDR3 runs 15 residues. V lost 7 bases and J 1 base, leaving 13 bases between the germline ends. Germline V gene sequence: CDR1 SNHLY, CDR2 FYNNEI. The CDR3 region is CASTIAAGNTGELFF. Here the CDR3 DNA reads TGTGCCAGCACTATAGCGGCTGGGAACACCGGGGAGCTGTTTTTT.

This clone was detected a few times. This chain uses TRBV30 with TRBJ2-5; no clear D. In germline, CDR1 is GTSNPN, CDR2 SVGIG (reference sequence). V was trimmed by 0 bases and J by 5 bases, leaving 7 bases between them. There are 12 residues in the CDR3. Here the CDR3 DNA reads TGTGCCTGGAGTGTCAGTCAGGAGACCCAGTACTTC. This encodes CAWSVSQETQYF.

This clone was observed a handful of times. The chain joins TRBV30 to TRBJ2-3; TRBD2 aligns across 7 bases. CDR1 is GTSNPN and CDR2 is SVGIG in the germline V gene (reference sequence). V dropped 3 bases and J dropped 4; count of bases not matched to a gene: 10. The CDR3 has 15 amino acids. DNA of the CDR3: TGTGCCTGGAGGAGGGCCAGCGGGATGTCAGATACGCAGTATTTT. It specifies CAWRRASGMSDTQYF.

This clone was observed a few times. The chain uses TRBV7-2 and TRBJ2-3, with D perhaps assigned TRBD1 or TRBD2 (5 bases each). CDR3 size: 15 residues. Germline lookup yields CDR1 SGHTA and CDR2 FQGNSA. V lost 2 bases and J 4 bases, leaving 13 bases between the germline ends. CDR3 region: CASSLPLGVADTQYF. The CDR3 DNA is TGTGCCAGCAGCTTACCTTTGGGGGTTGCAGATACGCAGTATTTT.

The rearrangement uses TRBV11-2 and TRBJ2-2; 7 bases align to TRBD1. CDR3 length equals 15 residues. The J segment lost 2 bases and the V segment lost 6 bases, leaving 6 bases of the junction unmatched. CDR1 and CDR2 from the germline V gene are SGHAT and FQNNGV. The CDR3 loop reads CASRPGQPNTGELFF. CDR3 in DNA: TGTGCCAGCAGACCGGGACAGCCAAACACCGGGGAGCTGTTTTTT.

This clone was detected only a few times. The J gene is TRBJ2-1, the V gene TRBV2; D gene unclear. The germline V gene encodes CDR1 SNHLY and CDR2 FYNNEI. CDR3 size: 12 residues. V was trimmed by 4 bases and J by 10 bases, leaving 11 bases between them. In nucleotides, the CDR3 is TGTGCCAGCAGTGTCGCGTCAACGGAGCAGTTCTTC. Translating gives CASSVASTEQFF.

The rearrangement uses TRBV14 and TRBJ2-7; D is possibly TRBD1 (5 bases). The CDR3 loop spans 13 amino acids. Germline CDR1 is SGHDN and CDR2 is FVKESK. Between the trimmed V and J ends, which lost 2 bases and 3 bases, there was a span of 8 bases. CDR3 in DNA: TGTGCCAGCAGCCAAATAAGGGGCTACGAGCAGTACGTC. Encoded protein: CASSQIRGYEQYV.

This chain connects TRBV5-1 to TRBJ2-6; D unresolved. Trimming removed 4 bases at V and 0 bases at J, with 14 bases between. The CDR3 consists of 17 residues. Germline V gene sequence: CDR1 SGHRS, CDR2 YFSETQ. CDR3 residues: CASSQTSSSSGANVLTF. The CDR3 DNA sequence: TGCGCCAGCAGCCAGACAAGTTCTTCCTCTGGGGCCAACGTCCTGACTTTC.

This clone was counted ten times or more. The chain has TRBV11-2 and TRBJ2-3; 8 positions agree with TRBD2. J lost 2 bases, V lost 2 bases, and 6 bases had no gene match. The CDR3 covers 16 residues. The germline gives CDR1 SGHAT, CDR2 FQNNGV. CDR3 in amino acids: CASSLLGGGYTDTQYF. The CDR3 nucleotides read TGTGCCAGCAGCTTACTAGGCGGGGGGTACACAGATACGCAGTATTTT.

This clone has a handful of counts. Distinct nucleotide sequences in the sample also encode this CDR3. The V and J genes are TRBV10-3 and TRBJ2-5, with a tentative D call TRBD2 (6 bases). Germline loops: CDR1 ENHRY, CDR2 SYGVKD. The V end lost 0 bases, the J end lost 5 bases, and 10 bases lay between the germline ends. The CDR3 extends over 14 amino acids. The CDR3 DNA reads TGTGCCATCAGTGAGTCGAAGGGGAGGGAGACCCAGTACTTC. This gives the protein CAISESKGRETQYF.

Remarks on this clone: Germline is not matched at one junction end, which may reflect a read error. The J gene is TRBJ2-1, the V gene TRBV9; 13 nucleotides match TRBD2. From germline, CDR1 is SGDLS and CDR2 YYNGEE. The CDR3 length is 13 residues. CDR3 region: CASSGGLAGFLVF. In DNA, the CDR3 is TGTGCCAGCAGCGGGGGACTAGCGGGGTTTTTGGTCTTC.

This sequence joins TRBV19 and TRBJ2-5, with D possibly matching TRBD1 (6 bases). Germline V gives CDR1 LNHDA, CDR2 SQIVND (reference sequence). The CDR3 is 13 amino acids. Trimming took off 4 bases at V and 5 bases at J, with 11 bases between the two ends. The CDR3 DNA reads TGTGCCAGTAGTAGAACAGGGTTTGAGACCCAGTACTTC. Its translation is CASSRTGFETQYF.

The J gene is TRBJ2-3, the V gene TRBV4-3; 9 bases are shared with TRBD2. The CDR3 is 18 amino acids. V trimming: 0 bases; J trimming: 4 bases; junction bases outside the gene matches: 11. Germline V CDR1 and CDR2: LGHNA, YSLEER. The CDR3 loop is CASSQDRSGRNRADTQYF. The CDR3 region has the DNA TGCGCCAGCAGCCAAGACAGGAGCGGGAGGAATCGTGCAGATACGCAGTATTTT.

This clone showed up many times. V usage is TRBV10-3 and J usage is TRBJ2-1, with 11 bases that match TRBD2. J lost 1 base, V lost 6 bases, and 11 bases had no gene match. Per the germline V gene, CDR1 is ENHRY and CDR2 is SYGVKD. This CDR3 is built from 18 residues. DNA for the CDR3: TGTGCCATCAGCTATTCTCGACTAGCGGGGCAGTCCTACAATGAGCAGTTCTTC. This codes for CAISYSRLAGQSYNEQFF.

This clone has a handful of counts. The CDR3 DNA reads as TGTGCCAGCAGCCACCGCGTCAACCAAGAGACCCAGTACTTC. Its protein is CASSHRVNQETQYF. This sequence joins TRBV5-6 and TRBJ2-5; no firm D call. The CDR3 extends over 14 amino acids. The ends were cut back, 4 bases at V and 0 bases at J, with 10 bases in the middle. The V gene's germline CDR1 is SGHDT and CDR2 YYEEEE.

This chain joins TRBV6-6 and TRBJ1-1, with a weak D call TRBD1 (5 bases). V was trimmed by 6 bases and J by 4 bases, leaving 15 bases between them. This CDR3 spans 14 amino acids. The germline gives CDR1 MNHNY, CDR2 SVGAGI (reference sequence). The CDR3 loop reads CASSPPRRVTEAFF. The CDR3 DNA sequence: TGTGCCAGCAGCCCCCCCCGCAGGGTCACTGAAGCTTTCTTT.

As to this clone: One end of the junction varies from germline; a read error may be responsible. The chain employs TRBV10-3 and TRBJ1-6; a possible D gene is TRBD1 (6 bases). Looked up from germline, CDR1 is ENHRY and CDR2 is SYGVKD. The CDR3 spans 14 residues. The CDR3, as DNA: TGTGCCAGCAGTACCCGGACAGCTAATTCACCCCTCCACTTT. It translates to CASSTRTANSPLHF.

This rearrangement joins TRBV5-1 to TRBJ1-1; D not certain. The CDR3 length is 15 residues. V was trimmed by 4 bases and J by 6 bases, leaving 19 bases between them. Germline values: CDR1 SGHRS, CDR2 YFSETQ. The CDR3 DNA reads TGCGCCAGCAGCACTAATCCTCTTCCGGGCCCTGAAGCTTTCTTT. This encodes CASSTNPLPGPEAFF.